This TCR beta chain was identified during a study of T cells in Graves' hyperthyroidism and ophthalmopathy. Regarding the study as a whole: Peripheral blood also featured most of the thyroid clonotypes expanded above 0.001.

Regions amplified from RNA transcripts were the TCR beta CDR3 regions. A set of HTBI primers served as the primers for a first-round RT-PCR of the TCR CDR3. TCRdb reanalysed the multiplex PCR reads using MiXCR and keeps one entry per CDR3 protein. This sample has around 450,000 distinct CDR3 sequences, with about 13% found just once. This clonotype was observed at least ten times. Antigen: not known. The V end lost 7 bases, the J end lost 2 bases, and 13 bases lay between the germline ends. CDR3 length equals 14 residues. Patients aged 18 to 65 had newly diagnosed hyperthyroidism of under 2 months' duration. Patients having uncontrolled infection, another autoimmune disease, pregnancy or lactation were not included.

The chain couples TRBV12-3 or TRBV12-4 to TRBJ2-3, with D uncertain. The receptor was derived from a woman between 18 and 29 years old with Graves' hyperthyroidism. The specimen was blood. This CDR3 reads CASTILQFTDTQYF. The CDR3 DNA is TGTGCCAGCACCATCTTACAGTTCACAGATACGCAGTATTTT.